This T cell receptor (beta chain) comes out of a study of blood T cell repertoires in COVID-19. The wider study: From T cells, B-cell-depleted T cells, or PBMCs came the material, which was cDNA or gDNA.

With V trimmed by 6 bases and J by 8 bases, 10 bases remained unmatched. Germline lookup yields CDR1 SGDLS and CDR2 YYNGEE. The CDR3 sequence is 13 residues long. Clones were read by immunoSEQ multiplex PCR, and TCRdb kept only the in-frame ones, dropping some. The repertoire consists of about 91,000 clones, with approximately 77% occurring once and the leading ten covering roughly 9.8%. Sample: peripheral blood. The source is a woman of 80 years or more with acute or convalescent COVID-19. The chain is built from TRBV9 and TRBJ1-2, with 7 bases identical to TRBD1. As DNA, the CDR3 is TGTGCCAGCACCCCAGGAGGGGGCGGGGGCTACACCTTC. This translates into CASTPGGGGGYTF.